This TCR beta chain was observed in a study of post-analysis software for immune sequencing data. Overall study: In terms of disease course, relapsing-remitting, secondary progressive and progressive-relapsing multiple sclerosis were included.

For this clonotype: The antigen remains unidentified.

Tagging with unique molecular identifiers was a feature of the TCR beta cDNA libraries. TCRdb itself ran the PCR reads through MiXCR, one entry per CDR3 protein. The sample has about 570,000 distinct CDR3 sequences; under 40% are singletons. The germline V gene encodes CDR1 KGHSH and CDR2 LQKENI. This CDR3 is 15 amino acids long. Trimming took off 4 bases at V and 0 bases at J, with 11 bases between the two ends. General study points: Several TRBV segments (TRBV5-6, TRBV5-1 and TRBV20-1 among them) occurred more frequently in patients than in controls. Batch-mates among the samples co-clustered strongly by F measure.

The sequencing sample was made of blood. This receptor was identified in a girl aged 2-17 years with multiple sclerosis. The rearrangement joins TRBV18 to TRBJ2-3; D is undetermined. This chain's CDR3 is CASSLLFPSTDTQYF. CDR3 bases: TGTGCCAGCTCACTTCTTTTTCCTAGCACAGATACGCAGTATTTT.